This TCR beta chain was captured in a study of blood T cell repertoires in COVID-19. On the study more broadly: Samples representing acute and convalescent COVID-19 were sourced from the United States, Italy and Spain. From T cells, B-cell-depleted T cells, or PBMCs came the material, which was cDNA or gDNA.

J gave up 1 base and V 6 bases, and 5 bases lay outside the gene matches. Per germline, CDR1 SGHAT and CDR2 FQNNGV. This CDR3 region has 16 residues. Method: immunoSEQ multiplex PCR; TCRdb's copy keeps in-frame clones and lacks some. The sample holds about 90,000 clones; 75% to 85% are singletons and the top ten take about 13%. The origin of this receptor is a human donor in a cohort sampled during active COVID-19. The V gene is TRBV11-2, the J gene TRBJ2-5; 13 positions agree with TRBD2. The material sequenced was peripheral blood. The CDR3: CASSWTSGGPQETQYF. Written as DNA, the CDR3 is TGTGCCAGCAGTTGGACTAGCGGGGGCCCCCAAGAGACCCAGTACTTC.